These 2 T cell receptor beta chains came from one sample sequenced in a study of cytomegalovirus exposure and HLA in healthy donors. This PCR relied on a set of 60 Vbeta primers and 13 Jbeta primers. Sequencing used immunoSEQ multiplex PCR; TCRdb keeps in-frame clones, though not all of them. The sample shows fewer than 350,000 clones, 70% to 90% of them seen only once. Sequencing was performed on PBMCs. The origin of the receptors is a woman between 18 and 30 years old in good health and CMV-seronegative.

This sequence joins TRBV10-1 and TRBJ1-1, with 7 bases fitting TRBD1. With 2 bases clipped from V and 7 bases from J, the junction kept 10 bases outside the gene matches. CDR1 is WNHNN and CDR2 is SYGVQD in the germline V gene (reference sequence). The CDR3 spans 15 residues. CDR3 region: CASSEGDSSIGEAFF. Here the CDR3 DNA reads TGCGCCAGCAGTGAGGGGGACAGCTCTATTGGTGAAGCTTTCTTT.

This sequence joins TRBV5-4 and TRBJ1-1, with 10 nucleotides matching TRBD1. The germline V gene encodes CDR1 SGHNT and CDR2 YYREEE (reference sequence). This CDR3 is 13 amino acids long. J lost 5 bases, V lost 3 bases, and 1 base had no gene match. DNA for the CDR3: TGTGCCAGCAGCTGGACAGGGGGGACTGAAGCTTTCTTT. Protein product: CASSWTGGTEAFF.